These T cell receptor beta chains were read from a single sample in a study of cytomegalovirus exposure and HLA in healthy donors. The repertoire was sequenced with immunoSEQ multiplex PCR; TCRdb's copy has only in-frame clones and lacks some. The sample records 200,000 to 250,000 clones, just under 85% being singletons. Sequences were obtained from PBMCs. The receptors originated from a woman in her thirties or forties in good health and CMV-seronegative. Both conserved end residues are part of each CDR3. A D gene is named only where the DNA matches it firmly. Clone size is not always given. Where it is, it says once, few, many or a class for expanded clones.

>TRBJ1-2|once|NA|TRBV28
CASRNLGTRYGYTF
TGTGCCAGCAGGAACCTCGGGACAAGATATGGCTACACCTTC
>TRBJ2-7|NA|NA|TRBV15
CATSRAVGSTYEQYF
TGTGCCACCAGCAGAGCCGTCGGTTCCACCTACGAGCAGTACTTC
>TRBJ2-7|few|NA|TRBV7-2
CASSPRHEQYF
TGTGCCAGCAGCCCCCGTCACGAGCAGTACTTC
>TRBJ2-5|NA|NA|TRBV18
CASSFTGPEETQYF
TGTGCCAGCTCATTCACAGGGCCCGAAGAGACCCAGTACTTC
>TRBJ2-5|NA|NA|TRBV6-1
CASSTNPEETQYF
TGTGCCAGCAGTACCAACCCTGAGGAGACCCAGTACTTC
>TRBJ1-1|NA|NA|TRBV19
CASSMGGSTEAFF
TGTGCCAGTAGTATGGGCGGGAGCACTGAAGCTTTCTTT
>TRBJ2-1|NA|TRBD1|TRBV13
CASSPRGRGRYEQFF
TGTGCCAGCAGCCCCAGGGGGCGGGGTAGGTATGAGCAGTTCTTC
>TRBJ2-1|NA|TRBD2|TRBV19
CASSIGGTSNIDEQFF
TGTGCCAGTAGTATAGGCGGGACTAGCAATATCGATGAGCAGTTCTTC
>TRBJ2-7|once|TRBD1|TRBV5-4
CASSLFKGQGLGEQYF
TGTGCCAGCAGCTTGTTCAAAGGACAGGGGTTAGGCGAGCAGTACTTC
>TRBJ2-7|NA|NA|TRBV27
CASSLLGEALTYEQYF
TGTGCCAGCAGTTTATTGGGGGAGGCCCTCACCTACGAGCAGTACTTC
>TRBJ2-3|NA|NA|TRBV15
CATSRANPTTDTQYF
TGTGCCACCAGCAGAGCCAATCCCACAACAGATACGCAGTATTTT
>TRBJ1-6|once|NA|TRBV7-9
CASSLSGQYNSPLHF
TGTGCCAGCAGCTTAAGTGGCCAGTATAATTCACCCCTCCACTTT
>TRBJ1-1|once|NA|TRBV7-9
CSSRSGNTEAFF
TGTTCCAGCAGGTCAGGGAACACTGAAGCTTTCTTT
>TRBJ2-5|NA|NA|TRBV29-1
CSVDRESQETQYF
TGCAGCGTTGATAGGGAGAGTCAAGAGACCCAGTACTTC
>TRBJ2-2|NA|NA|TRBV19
CASSDRPNTGELFF
TGTGCCAGTTCAGACAGACCGAACACCGGGGAGCTGTTTTTT
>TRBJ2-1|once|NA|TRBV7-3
CASSPSGHYNEQFF
TGTGCCAGCAGCCCCTCGGGACACTACAATGAGCAGTTCTTC
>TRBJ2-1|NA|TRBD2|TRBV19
CASSISGGNNEQFF
TGTGCCAGTAGCATTAGCGGGGGGAACAATGAGCAGTTCTTC
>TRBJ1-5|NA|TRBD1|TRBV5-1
CASRYTGGQPQHF
TGCGCCAGCAGGTATACAGGGGGCCAGCCCCAGCATTTT
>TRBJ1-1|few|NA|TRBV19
CASSITPGTEAFF
TGTGCCAGTAGTATAACCCCGGGCACTGAAGCTTTCTTT
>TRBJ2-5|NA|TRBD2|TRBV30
CACQFLAGGPGSKETQYF
TGTGCCTGTCAATTTTTAGCGGGGGGGCCAGGAAGTAAAGAGACCCAGTACTTC
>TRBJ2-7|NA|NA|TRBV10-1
CASKRCRRVFTKTYEQYF
TGCGCCAGCAAAAGGTGCCGCAGGGTATTCACGAAAACCTACGAGCAGTACTTC
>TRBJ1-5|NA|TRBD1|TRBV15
CATSREGPGTDYSNQPQHF
TGTGCCACCAGCAGAGAGGGACCCGGGACAGATTATAGCAATCAGCCCCAGCATTTT
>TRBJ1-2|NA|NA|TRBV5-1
CASSPGDTNYGYTF
TGCGCCAGCAGCCCTGGGGACACGAACTATGGCTACACCTTC
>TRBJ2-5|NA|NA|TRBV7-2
CASSLETSPWETQYF
TGTGCCAGCAGCTTAGAGACTAGTCCTTGGGAGACCCAGTACTTC
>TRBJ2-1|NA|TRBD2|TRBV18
CASSPPGGYNEQFF
TGTGCCAGCTCACCACCGGGGGGGTACAATGAGCAGTTCTTC
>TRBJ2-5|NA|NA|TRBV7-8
CASSFRRETQYF
TGTGCCAGCAGCTTTAGACGGGAGACCCAGTACTTC
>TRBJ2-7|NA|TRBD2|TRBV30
CAWSRWGGSYEQYF
TGTGCCTGGAGTAGATGGGGGGGGTCGTACGAGCAGTACTTC
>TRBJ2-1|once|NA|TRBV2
CASLVVGPDGYNEQFF
TGTGCCAGCCTGGTAGTGGGGCCCGACGGCTACAATGAGCAGTTCTTC
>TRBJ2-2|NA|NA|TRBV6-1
CASRPTGPGELFF
TGTGCCAGCAGACCGACAGGACCCGGGGAGCTGTTTTTT
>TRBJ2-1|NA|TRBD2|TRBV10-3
CATRELAGDHNEQFF
TGTGCCACCAGAGAACTAGCGGGGGACCACAATGAGCAGTTCTTC
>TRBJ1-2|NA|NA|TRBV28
CASSPPTFYGYTF
TGTGCCAGCAGTCCACCGACATTCTATGGCTACACCTTC
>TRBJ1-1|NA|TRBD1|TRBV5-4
CASSRQGQRTEAFF
TGTGCCAGCAGCCGACAGGGGCAGAGGACTGAAGCTTTCTTT
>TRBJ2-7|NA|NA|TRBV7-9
CASSLAGLTYEQYF
TGTGCCAGCAGCTTAGCGGGCCTGACCTACGAGCAGTACTTC
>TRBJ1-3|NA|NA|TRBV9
CASSQGLTVRNTIYF
TGTGCCAGCAGCCAGGGGCTGACCGTCCGAAACACCATATATTTT
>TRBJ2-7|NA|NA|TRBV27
CASSGGTGSYEQYF
TGTGCCAGCTCCGGGGGGACAGGATCCTACGAGCAGTACTTC
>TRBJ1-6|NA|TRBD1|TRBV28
CASTLVQGDYNSPLHF
TGTGCCAGCACCCTGGTACAGGGGGATTATAATTCACCCCTCCACTTT
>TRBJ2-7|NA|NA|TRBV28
CASSLSGSSYEQYF
TGTGCCAGCAGTTTATCCGGGAGCTCCTACGAGCAGTACTTC
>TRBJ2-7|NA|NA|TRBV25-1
CASSDRLGGSNEQYF
TGTGCCAGCAGTGATCGGTTGGGGGGATCAAACGAGCAGTACTTC
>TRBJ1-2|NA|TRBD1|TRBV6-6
CASSYPDRGPYGYTF
TGTGCCAGCAGTTACCCTGACAGGGGTCCCTATGGCTACACCTTC
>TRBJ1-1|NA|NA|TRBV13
CASSLGGGFTEAFF
TGTGCCAGCAGCTTAGGGGGCGGGTTCACTGAAGCTTTCTTT
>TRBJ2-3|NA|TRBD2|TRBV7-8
CASSWKRISGGATDTQYF
TGTGCCAGCAGCTGGAAACGCATTAGCGGGGGGGCCACAGATACGCAGTATTTT
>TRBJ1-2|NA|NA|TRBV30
CACQGYGYTF
TGTGCCTGTCAGGGGTATGGCTACACCTTC
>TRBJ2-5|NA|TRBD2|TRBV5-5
CASSYGTSGETQYF
TGTGCCAGCAGCTACGGGACTAGCGGGGAGACCCAGTACTTC
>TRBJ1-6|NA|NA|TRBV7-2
CASSLALNSPLHF
TGTGCCAGCAGCTTAGCCTTAAATTCACCCCTCCACTTT
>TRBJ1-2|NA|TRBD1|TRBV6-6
CASSLGGFTAGYTF
TGTGCCAGCAGTTTAGGGGGCTTTACTGCTGGCTACACCTTC
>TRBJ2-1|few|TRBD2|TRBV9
CASTRGGAGGLYEQFF
TGTGCCAGCACCAGGGGGGGAGCGGGGGGCCTCTATGAGCAGTTCTTC
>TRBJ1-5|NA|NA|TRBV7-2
CASSLQEGQPQHF
TGTGCCAGCAGCTTACAGGAGGGTCAGCCCCAGCATTTT
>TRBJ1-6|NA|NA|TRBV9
CASSVVSDNSPLHF
TGTGCCAGCAGCGTCGTCTCGGATAATTCACCCCTCCACTTT
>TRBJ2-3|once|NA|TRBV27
CASSFFTSTDTQYF
TGTGCCAGCAGTTTCTTCACTAGCACAGATACGCAGTATTTT
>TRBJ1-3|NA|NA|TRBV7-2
CASSTGAGNTIYF
TGTGCCAGCAGCACCGGAGCAGGAAACACCATATATTTT
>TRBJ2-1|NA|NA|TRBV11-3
CASSPGTSNADNEQFF
TGTGCCAGCAGCCCCGGGACTTCCAACGCCGACAATGAGCAGTTCTTC